This T cell receptor (beta chain) was identified during a study of PD-1 blockade in classical Hodgkin lymphoma. The wider study: Nivolumab dosed at 3 mg/kg went to patients intravenously every 2 weeks. The study, taken as a whole, reports: TCR diversity at baseline was reported to be reduced in newly diagnosed patients relative to healthy donors. CD8+ TCR diversity did not rise significantly by C4D1, unlike CD4+. It was among complete responders that baseline diversity resembled that of newly diagnosed patients.

Following autologous stem cell transplantation, relapse occurred in every patient, and exposure to brentuximab vedotin varied. The CDR3 consists of 15 residues. Trimming removed 7 bases at V and 5 bases at J, with 18 bases between. Germline V gene data show CDR1 as MDHEN and CDR2 as SYDVKM. This table comes from immunoSEQ multiplex PCR, and its TCRdb copy is limited to in-frame clones, with some not included. The sample lists approximately 18,000 clones, 65% occurring once. A word on this clone: Antigen: not known.

The V and J genes are TRBV28 and TRBJ2-1, with a tentative D call TRBD2 (5 bases). This clonotype was obtained from a human donor with classical Hodgkin lymphoma. This sample comprised peripheral blood mononuclear cells (PBMCs), obtained before the second cycle of nivolumab. The CDR3 DNA sequence: TGTGCCAGCACAATCACCAAGACTACTCACAATGAGCAGTTCTTC. It is translated as CASTITKTTHNEQFF.